Sequencing of this T cell receptor beta chain was carried out in a study of blood T cell repertoires in COVID-19. Here immunoSEQ multiplex PCR was the method, and the copy in TCRdb shows in-frame clones only, minus some. This sample has some 78,000 clones, with 75% to 90% found just once. Sequencing was performed on peripheral blood. The clonotype was recovered from a man in his fifties or sixties with active or convalescent COVID-19.

CDR3 sequence: CSVVYPGTGGYTF. For the CDR3, the DNA is TGCAGCGTTGTTTACCCGGGAACCGGTGGCTACACCTTC. J is TRBJ1-2 and V is TRBV29-1, with D unclear. The V gene lost 4 bases and the J gene lost 7 bases, with 16 bases spanning the gap. CDR3 size: 13 residues. Germline-derived CDR1 and CDR2 are SQVTM and ANQGSEA.